The clone carrying this T cell receptor (beta chain) was counted only a few times. Its target is not known. CDR3 size: 16 residues. CDR1 is SEHNR and CDR2 is FQNEAQ in the germline V gene (reference sequence). Germline trimming cut 4 bases from V and 1 base from J; bases unmatched to any gene: 9. MiXCR, applied by TCRdb to the reads, yields one record per CDR3 protein. The data hold about a million distinct CDR3 sequences, with around 32% observed a single time. This entry comes from a study of T cell repertoires in cytomegalovirus infection. Study-wide background: Use of recently identified HLA-C-restricted and well-studied HLA-B-restricted CMV epitopes was part of the study. Study-wide points: Identification of carriers of CMV plus the relevant HLA was achieved through cumulative public TCR beta family frequency. CMV-specific TCR beta clonotypes restricted by HLA-C were the ones dominating the ex vivo response.

Sequenced here: cultured CD8+ T cells from PBMCs, sampled from culture after CMV antigen stimulation. J is TRBJ2-5 and V is TRBV7-9; 7 positions agree with TRBD2. The receptor was isolated from a human donor in good health (CMV status not recorded). Some clones in this sample may be carry-over from other donors' samples. CDR3 in DNA: TGTGCCAGCAGCTCCAACTTGCTAGCGGCCCAAGAGACCCAGTACTTC. Translating it yields CASSSNLLAAQETQYF. The full variable domain, with the rest looked up from reference TRBV7-9 and TRBJ2-5, is DTGVSQNPRHKITKRGQNVTFRCDPISEHNRLYWYRQTLGQGPEFLTYFQNEAQLEKSRLLSDRFSAERPKGSFSTLEIQRTEQGDSAMYLCASSSNLLAAQETQYFGPGTRLLVL.